The TCR beta chain under discussion was sequenced for a study of blood T cells in healthy people across ages. As concerns this clonotype: One end of the junction is discordant with germline, which a read error may explain.

Each sample yielded at least 5.5 micrograms of PBMC total RNA. A J-beta primer mix and a sample-barcoded 5' primer were used in a second PCR of roughly 6 to 11 cycles. From the 5' RACE reads, TCRdb called clonotypes with MiXCR, one entry per CDR3 protein. The repertoire holds 700,000 to 800,000 distinct CDR3 sequences, with approximately 39% as singletons. Germline V gene sequence: CDR1 MNHEY, CDR2 SVGEGT. The CDR3 totals 17 residues. The chain links TRBV6-2 or TRBV6-3 to TRBJ2-4, with D possibly TRBD1 on 6 matching bases. This clonotype originated in a woman in her sixties in good health. The material sequenced was blood. For the CDR3, the DNA is TGTGCCAGCGGTTACATGCAGGGGTCGAGAGCCAAAAACATTCAGTACTTC. Its translation: CASGYMQGSRAKNIQYF.